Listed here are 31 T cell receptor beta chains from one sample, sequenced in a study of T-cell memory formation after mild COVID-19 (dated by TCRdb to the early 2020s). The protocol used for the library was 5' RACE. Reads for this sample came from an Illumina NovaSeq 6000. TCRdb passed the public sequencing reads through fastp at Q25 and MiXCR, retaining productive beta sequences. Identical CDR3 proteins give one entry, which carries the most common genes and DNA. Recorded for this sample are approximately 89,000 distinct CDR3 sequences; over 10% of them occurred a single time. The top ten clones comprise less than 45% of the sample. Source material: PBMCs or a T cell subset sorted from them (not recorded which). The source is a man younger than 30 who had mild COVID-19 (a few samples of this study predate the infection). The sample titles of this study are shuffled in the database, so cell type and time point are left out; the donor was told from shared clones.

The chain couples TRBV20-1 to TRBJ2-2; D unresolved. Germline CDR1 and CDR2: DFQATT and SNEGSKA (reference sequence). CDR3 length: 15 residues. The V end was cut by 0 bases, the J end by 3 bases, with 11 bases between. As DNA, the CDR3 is TGCAGTGCTAGAGATCCTAGTTGGGACACCGGGGAGCTGTTTTTT. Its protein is CSARDPSWDTGELFF.

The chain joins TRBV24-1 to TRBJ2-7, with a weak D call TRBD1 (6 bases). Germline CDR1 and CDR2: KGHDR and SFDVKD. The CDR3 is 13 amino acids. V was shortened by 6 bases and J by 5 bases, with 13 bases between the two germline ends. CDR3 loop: CATSSLRGNEQYV. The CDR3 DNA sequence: TGTGCCACCAGTTCCCTTAGGGGGAACGAGCAGTACGTC.

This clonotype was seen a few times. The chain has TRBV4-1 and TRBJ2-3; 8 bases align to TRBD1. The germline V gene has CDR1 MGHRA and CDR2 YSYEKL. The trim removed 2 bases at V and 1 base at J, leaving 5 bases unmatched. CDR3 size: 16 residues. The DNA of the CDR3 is TGCGCCAGCAGCCAAAATGGACAGGGCGGCACAGATACGCAGTATTTT. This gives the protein CASSQNGQGGTDTQYF.

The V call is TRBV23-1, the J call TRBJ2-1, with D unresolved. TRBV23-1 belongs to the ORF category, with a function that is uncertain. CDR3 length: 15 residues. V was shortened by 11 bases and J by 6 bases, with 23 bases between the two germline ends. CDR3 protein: CAGTWCGPPRNEQFF. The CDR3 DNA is TGCGCCGGCACTTGGTGTGGGCCCCCCCGCAATGAGCAGTTCTTC.

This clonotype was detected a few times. The CDR3 spells CASSQTGSNEQYV. The CDR3 DNA reads TGTGCCAGCAGCCAGACAGGGAGTAACGAGCAGTACGTC. The chain combines TRBV11-1 with TRBJ2-7; 7 bases are a match to TRBD1. The CDR3 contains 13 residues. In germline, CDR1 is SGHAT, CDR2 FQDESV (reference sequence). V lost 5 bases and J lost 5; bases outside the gene matches: 6.

CDR3 loop: CASSQEWGGAGEQFF. In nucleotides, the CDR3 is TGCGCCAGCAGCCAAGAATGGGGGGGGGCAGGTGAGCAGTTCTTC. V usage is TRBV4-1 and J usage is TRBJ2-1; the D gene is possibly TRBD2 (7 bases). Germline V gives CDR1 MGHRA, CDR2 YSYEKL. With 0 bases removed from V and 9 bases from J, the gap between germline ends came to 15 bases. The CDR3 is 15 amino acids.

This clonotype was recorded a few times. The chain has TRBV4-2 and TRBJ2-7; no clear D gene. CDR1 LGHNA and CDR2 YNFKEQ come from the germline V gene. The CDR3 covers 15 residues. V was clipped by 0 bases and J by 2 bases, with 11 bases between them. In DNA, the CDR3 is TGTGCCAGCAGCCAAGATGGCACCGCTGCCTACGAGCAGTACTTC. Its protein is CASSQDGTAAYEQYF.

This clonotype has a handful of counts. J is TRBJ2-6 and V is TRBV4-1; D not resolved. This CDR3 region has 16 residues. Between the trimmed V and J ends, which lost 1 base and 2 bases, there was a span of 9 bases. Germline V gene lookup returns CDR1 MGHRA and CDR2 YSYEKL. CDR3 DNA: TGCGCCAGCAGCCAAGTGACGGGTGCTGGGGCCAACGTCCTGACTTTC. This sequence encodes CASSQVTGAGANVLTF.

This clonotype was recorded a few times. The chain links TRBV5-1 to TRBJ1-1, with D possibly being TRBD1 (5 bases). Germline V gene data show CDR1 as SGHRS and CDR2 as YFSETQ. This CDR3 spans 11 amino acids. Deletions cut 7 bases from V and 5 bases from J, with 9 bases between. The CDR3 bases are TGCGCCAGCCCCTGGGGGACTGAAGCTTTCTTT. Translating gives CASPWGTEAFF. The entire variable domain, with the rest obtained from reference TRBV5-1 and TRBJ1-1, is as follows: KAGVTQTPRYLIKTRGQQVTLSCSPISGHRSVSWYQQTPGQGLQFLFEYFSETQRNKGNFPGRFSGRQFSNSRSEMNVSTLELGDSALYLCASPWGTEAFFGQGTRLTVV.

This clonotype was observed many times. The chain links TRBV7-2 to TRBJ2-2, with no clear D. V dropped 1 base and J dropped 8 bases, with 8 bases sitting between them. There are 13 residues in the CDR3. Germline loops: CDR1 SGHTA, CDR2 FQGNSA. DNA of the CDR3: TGTGCCAGCAGCTTAGTGGTCGTGGGGGAGCTGTTTTTT. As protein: CASSLVVVGELFF.

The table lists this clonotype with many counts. CDR3 nucleotide sequence: TGTGCCAGCAGTGAAGTGCCAGGATGGGATACGCAGTATTTT. Protein: CASSEVPGWDTQYF. V and J are TRBV2 and TRBJ2-3; D not certain. The ends were cut back, 1 base at V and 6 bases at J, with 11 bases in the middle. Germline-derived CDR1 and CDR2 are SNHLY and FYNNEI. The CDR3 spans 14 residues.

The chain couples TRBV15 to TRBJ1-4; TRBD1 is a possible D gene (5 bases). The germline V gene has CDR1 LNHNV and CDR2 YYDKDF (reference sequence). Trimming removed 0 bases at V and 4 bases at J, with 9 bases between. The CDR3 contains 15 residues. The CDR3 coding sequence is TGTGCCACCAGCAGAGATCGAGGGGTTAATGAAAAACTGTTTTTT. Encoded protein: CATSRDRGVNEKLFF. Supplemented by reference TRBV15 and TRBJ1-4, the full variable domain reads DAMVIQNPRYQVTQFGKPVTLSCSQTLNHNVMYWYQQKSSQAPKLLFHYYDKDFNNEADTPDNFQSRRPNTSFCFLDIRSPGLGDTAMYLCATSRDRGVNEKLFFGSGTQLSVL.

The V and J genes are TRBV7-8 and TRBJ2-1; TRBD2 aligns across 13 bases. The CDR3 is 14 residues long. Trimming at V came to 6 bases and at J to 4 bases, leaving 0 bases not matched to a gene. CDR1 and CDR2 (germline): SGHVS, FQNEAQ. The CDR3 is CASRLAGGYNEQFF. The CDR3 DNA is TGTGCCAGCAGACTAGCGGGGGGGTACAATGAGCAGTTCTTC.

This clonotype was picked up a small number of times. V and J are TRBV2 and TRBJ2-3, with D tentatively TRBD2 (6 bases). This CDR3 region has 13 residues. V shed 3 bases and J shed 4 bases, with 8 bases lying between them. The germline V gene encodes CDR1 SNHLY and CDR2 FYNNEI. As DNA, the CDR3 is TGTGCCAGCAGTGACGGAGGGTCAGATACGCAGTATTTT. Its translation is CASSDGGSDTQYF.

In nucleotides, the CDR3 is TGTGCCACGCTTCGGGGGGCTTATGGCTACACCTTC. It translates to CATLRGAYGYTF. The chain employs TRBV6-5 and TRBJ1-2; possibly TRBD1 for D (6 bases). V was shortened by 10 bases and J by 5 bases, with 14 bases between the two germline ends. This CDR3 has 12 residues. In germline, CDR1 is MNHEY, CDR2 SVGAGI.

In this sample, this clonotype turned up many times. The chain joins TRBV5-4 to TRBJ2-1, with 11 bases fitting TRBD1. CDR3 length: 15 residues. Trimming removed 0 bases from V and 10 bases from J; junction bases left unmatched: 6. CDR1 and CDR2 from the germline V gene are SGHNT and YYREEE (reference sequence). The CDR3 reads CASSLGDRGTREQFF. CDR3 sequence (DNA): TGTGCCAGCAGCTTGGGGGACAGGGGGACACGGGAGCAGTTCTTC.

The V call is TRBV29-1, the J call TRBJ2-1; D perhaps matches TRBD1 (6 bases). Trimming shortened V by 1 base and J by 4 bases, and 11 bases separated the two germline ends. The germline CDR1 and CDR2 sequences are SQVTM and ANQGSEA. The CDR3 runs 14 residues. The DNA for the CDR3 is TGCAGCGTTGAAGGCAGGGGCCGATACAATGAGCAGTTCTTC. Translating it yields CSVEGRGRYNEQFF.

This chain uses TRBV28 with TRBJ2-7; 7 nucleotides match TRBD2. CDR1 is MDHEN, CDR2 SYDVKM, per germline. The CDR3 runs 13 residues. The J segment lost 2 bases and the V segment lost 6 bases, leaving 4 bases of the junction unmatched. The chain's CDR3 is CASSRGETYEQYV. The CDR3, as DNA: TGTGCCAGCAGCCGGGGGGAAACCTACGAGCAGTACGTC.

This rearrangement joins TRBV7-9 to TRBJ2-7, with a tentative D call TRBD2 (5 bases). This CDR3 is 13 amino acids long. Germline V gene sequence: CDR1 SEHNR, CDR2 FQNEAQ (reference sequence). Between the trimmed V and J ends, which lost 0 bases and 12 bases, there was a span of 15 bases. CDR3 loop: CASSLASEATPYF. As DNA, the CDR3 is TGTGCCAGCAGCTTAGCGTCGGAGGCCACCCCGTACTTC. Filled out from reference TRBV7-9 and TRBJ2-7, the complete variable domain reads DTGVSQNPRHKITKRGQNVTFRCDPISEHNRLYWYRQTLGQGPEFLTYFQNEAQLEKSRLLSDRFSAERPKGSFSTLEIQRTEQGDSAMYLCASSLASEATPYFGPGTRLTVT.

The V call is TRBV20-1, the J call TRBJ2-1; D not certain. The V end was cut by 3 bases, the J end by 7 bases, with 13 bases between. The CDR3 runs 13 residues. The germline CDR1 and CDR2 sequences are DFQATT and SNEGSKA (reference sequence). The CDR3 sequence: CSASIVTTNEQFF. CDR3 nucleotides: TGCAGTGCTAGTATCGTAACTACAAATGAGCAGTTCTTC.

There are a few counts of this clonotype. This CDR3 is CASSVGQGTDAFF. CDR3 nucleotides: TGTGCCAGCAGTGTCGGACAGGGTACGGACGCTTTCTTT. V is TRBV27 and J is TRBJ1-1; 8 bases line up with TRBD1. Germline V gene lookup returns CDR1 MNHEY and CDR2 SMNVEV (reference sequence). V lost 5 bases to trimming and J lost 11 bases; unmatched junction nucleotides: 10. The CDR3 extends over 13 amino acids.

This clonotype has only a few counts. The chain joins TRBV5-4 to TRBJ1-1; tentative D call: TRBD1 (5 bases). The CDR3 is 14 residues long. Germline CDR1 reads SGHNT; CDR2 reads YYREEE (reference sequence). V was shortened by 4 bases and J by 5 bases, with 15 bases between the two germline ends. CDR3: CASSRDGGRTEAFF. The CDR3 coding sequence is TGTGCCAGCAGCCGGGACGGGGGAAGGACTGAAGCTTTCTTT.

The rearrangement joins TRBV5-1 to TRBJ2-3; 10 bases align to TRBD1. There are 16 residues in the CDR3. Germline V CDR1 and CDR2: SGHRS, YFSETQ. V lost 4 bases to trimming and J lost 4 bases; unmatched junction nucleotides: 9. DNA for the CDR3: TGCGCCAGCAGCAAATTTGGGACAGGGGCCCCAGATACGCAGTATTTT. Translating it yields CASSKFGTGAPDTQYF.

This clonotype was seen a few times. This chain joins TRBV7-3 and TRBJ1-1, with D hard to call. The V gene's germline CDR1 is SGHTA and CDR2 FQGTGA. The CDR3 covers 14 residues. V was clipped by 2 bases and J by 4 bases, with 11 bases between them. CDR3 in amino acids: CASSLYPGITEAFF. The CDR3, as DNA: TGTGCCAGCAGCTTATACCCTGGGATCACTGAAGCTTTCTTT. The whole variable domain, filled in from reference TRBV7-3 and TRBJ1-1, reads GAGVSQTPSNKVTEKGKYVELRCDPISGHTALYWYRQSLGQGPEFLIYFQGTGAADDSGLPNDRFFAVRPEGSVSTLKIQRTERGDSAVYLCASSLYPGITEAFFGQGTRLTVV.

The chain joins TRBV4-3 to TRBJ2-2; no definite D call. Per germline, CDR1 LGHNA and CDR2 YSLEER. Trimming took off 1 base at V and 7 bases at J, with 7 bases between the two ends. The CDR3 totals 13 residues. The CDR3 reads CASSQASGGELFF. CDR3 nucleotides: TGCGCCAGCAGCCAAGCGTCGGGCGGGGAGCTGTTTTTT.

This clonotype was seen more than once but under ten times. CDR3 protein: CASSAQGADEAFF. As DNA, the CDR3 is TGCGCCAGCAGCGCCCAGGGGGCTGATGAAGCTTTCTTT. The chain couples TRBV4-3 to TRBJ1-1, with TRBD1 matching over 8 bases. Germline V gene sequence: CDR1 LGHNA, CDR2 YSLEER. J was trimmed by 7 bases and V by 5 bases; bases with no gene match: 6. The CDR3 spans 13 residues.

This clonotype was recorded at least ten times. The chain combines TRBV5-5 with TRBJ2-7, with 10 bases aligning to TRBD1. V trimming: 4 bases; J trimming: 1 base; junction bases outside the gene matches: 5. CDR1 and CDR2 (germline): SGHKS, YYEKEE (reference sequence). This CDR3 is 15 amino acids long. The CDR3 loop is CASSAEGQGSYEQYF. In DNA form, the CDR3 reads TGTGCCAGCAGCGCCGAGGGACAGGGGTCCTACGAGCAGTACTTC. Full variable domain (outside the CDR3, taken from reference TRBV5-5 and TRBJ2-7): DAGVTQSPTHLIKTRGQQVTLRCSPISGHKSVSWYQQVLGQGPQFIFQYYEKEERGRGNFPDRFSARQFPNYSSELNVNALLLGDSALYLCASSAEGQGSYEQYFGPGTRLTVT.

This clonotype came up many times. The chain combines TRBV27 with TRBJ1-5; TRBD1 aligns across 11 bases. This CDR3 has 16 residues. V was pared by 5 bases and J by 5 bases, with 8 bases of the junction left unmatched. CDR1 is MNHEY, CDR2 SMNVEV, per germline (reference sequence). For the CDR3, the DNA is TGTGCCAGCAGTCCGGCCCGGACAGGGGGCGATCAGCCCCAGCATTTT. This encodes CASSPARTGGDQPQHF.

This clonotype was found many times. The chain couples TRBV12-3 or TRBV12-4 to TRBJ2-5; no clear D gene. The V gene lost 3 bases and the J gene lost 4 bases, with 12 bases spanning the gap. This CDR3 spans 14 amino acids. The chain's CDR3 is CASSFARPGETQYF. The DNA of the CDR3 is TGTGCCAGCAGTTTCGCTCGTCCAGGAGAGACCCAGTACTTC.

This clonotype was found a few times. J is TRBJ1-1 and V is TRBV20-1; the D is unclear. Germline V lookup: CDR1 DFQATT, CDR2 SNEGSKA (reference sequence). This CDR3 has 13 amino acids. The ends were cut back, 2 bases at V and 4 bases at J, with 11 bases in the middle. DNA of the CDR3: TGCAGTGCTAGACCTTCTGGAGGCACTGAAGCTTTCTTT. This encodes CSARPSGGTEAFF.

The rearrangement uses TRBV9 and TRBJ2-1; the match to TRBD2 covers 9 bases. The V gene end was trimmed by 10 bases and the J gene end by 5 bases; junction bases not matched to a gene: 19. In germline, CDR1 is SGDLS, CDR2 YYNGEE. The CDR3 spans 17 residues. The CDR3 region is CARKRGRRLAGNNEQFF. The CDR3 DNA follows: TGTGCCCGAAAGAGGGGGAGGAGGCTAGCGGGGAACAATGAGCAGTTCTTC.